Below, one TCR beta chain is given with its context. This clonotype was found a few times. Its antigen is not yet known. Within one base of it there is no much larger clone, and no base qualities were kept. This entry comes from a study of T cell repertoires in cytomegalovirus infection (dated by TCRdb to 2018 to 2020). At the level of the whole study: Donor HLA type was relevant to the analysis, as public TCR beta signatures indicated carriage of CMV infection together with the matching HLA type. What the research found in general, with its limitations: The ex vivo response was dominated by HLA-C-restricted CMV-specific TCR beta clonotypes, which also provided the single most frequent clonotype in two of eight donors. In both this cohort and an independent cohort of over 350 donors, the cumulative frequency of public TCR beta family members distinguished carriers of CMV infection plus the relevant HLA type.

Sequencing used an Illumina HiSeq 1500. Starting from the raw public reads, TCRdb applied fastp trimming at Q25, assembled clones with MiXCR and retained in-frame beta chains. Each entry is one CDR3 protein sequence, shown with its most common DNA and genes. Present in this sample are fewer than 350,000 distinct CDR3 sequences, 8% to 10% of which were seen just once. The ten largest clonotypes hold roughly 4.5% of the sample. The CDR3 contains 14 residues, cysteine and phenylalanine counted. Only the CDR3 DNA is retained, 42 bases long and in frame from the first base. V was cut back by 3 bases and J by 3 bases, leaving a gap of 12 bases between them. Via the germline V gene, CDR1 is SGHTA and CDR2 FQGNSA.

In this chain, TRBV7-2 is recombined with TRBJ2-7; TRBD2 is a possible D gene, resting on 6 matching bases. The source material was PBMCs. This TCR was sampled from a human donor in good health (CMV status not recorded). Some clones in this sample may be carry-over from other donors' samples. CDR3 loop: CASSLGLYGYEQYF. The DNA is as follows: TGTGCCAGCAGCTTGGGACTCTATGGCTACGAGCAGTACTTC.